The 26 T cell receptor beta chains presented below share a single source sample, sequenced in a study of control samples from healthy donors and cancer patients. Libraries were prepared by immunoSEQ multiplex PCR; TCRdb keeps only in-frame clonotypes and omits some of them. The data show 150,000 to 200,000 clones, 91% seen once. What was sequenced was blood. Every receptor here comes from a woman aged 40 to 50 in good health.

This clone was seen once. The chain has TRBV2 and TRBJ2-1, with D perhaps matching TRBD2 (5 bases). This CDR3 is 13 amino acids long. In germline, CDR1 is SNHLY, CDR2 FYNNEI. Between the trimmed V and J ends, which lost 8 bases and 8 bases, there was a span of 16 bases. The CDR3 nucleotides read TGTGCCAGCGCACTAGATTCTATCGATGAGCAGTTCTTC. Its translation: CASALDSIDEQFF.

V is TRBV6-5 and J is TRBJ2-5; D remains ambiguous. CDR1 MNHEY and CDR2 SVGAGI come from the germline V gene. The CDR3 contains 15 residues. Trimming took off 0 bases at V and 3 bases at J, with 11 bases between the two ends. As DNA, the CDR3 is TGTGCCAGCAGTTACTCGATAACTGGAAAAGAGACCCAGTACTTC. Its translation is CASSYSITGKETQYF.

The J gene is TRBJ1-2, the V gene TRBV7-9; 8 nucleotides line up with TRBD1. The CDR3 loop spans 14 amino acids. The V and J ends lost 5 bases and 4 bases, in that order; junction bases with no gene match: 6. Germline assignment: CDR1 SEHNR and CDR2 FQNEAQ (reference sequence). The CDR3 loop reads CASSLGQASYGYTF. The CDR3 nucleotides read TGTGCCAGCAGCCTGGGACAGGCATCCTATGGCTACACCTTC.

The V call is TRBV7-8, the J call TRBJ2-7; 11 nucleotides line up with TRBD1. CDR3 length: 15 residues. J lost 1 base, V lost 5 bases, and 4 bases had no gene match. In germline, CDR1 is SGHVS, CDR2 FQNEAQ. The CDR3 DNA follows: TGTGCCAGCAGCCCAGGGACAGGGGGGTCCTACGAGCAGTACTTC. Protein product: CASSPGTGGSYEQYF.

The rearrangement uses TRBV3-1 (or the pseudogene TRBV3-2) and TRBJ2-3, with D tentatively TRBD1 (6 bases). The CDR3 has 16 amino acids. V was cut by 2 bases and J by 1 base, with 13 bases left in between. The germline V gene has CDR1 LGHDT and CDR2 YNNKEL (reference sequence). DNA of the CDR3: TGTGCCAGCAGCCAACTTCGGCAGGGGCGCACAGATACGCAGTATTTT. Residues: CASSQLRQGRTDTQYF.

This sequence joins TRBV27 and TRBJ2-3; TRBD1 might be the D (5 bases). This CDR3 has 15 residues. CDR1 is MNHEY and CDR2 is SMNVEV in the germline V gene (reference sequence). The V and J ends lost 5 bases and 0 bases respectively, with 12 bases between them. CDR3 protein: CASSTKGISTDTQYF. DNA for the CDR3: TGTGCCAGCAGTACGAAGGGGATTAGCACAGATACGCAGTATTTT.

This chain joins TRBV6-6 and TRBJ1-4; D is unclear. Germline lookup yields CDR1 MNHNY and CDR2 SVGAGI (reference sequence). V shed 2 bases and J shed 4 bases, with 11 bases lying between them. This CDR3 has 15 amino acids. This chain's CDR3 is CASSYGGRNNEKLFF. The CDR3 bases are TGTGCCAGCAGTTACGGAGGACGGAATAATGAAAAACTGTTTTTT.

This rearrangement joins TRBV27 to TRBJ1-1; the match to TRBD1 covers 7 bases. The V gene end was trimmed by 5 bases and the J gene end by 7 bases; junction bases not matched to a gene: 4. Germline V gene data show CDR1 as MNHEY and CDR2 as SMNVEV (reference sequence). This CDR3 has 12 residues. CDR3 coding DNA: TGTGCCAGCAGTCAGGGACAGCGTGAAGCTTTCTTT. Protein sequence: CASSQGQREAFF.

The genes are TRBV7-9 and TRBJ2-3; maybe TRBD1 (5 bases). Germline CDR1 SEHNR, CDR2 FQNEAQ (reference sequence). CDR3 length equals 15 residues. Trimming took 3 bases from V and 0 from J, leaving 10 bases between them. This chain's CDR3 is CASSLDTSSTDTQYF. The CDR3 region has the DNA TGTGCCAGCAGCTTGGACACGTCTAGCACAGATACGCAGTATTTT.

The CDR3: CASSRNGDTNYGYTF. The CDR3 nucleotides are TGTGCCAGCAGCCGCAATGGGGACACTAACTATGGCTACACCTTC. V gene TRBV5-6 combines with J gene TRBJ1-2, with D perhaps TRBD1 (6 bases). The CDR3 spans 15 residues. V gave up 4 bases and J gave up 0 bases, with 13 bases separating them. Germline CDR1 and CDR2: SGHDT and YYEEEE.

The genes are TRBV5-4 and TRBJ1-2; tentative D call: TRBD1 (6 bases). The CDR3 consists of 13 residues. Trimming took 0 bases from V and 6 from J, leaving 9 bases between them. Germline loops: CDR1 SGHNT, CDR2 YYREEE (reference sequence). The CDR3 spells CASSLVGGDGYTF. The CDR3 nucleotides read TGTGCCAGCAGCTTGGTGGGGGGCGATGGCTACACCTTC. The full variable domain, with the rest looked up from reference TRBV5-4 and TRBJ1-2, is ETGVTQSPTHLIKTRGQQVTLRCSSQSGHNTVSWYQQALGQGPQFIFQYYREEENGRGNFPPRFSGLQFPNYSSELNVNALELDDSALYLCASSLVGGDGYTFGSGTRLTVV.

In nucleotides, the CDR3 is TGCGCCAGCAGCTTGGATGGCTCTTTAGGCGAGCAGTACTTC. As protein: CASSLDGSLGEQYF. J is TRBJ2-7 and V is TRBV5-1; D gene ambiguous. Trimming pared 0 bases from V and 6 bases from J, leaving 13 bases between. Germline V gene data show CDR1 as SGHRS and CDR2 as YFSETQ. This CDR3 has 14 residues.

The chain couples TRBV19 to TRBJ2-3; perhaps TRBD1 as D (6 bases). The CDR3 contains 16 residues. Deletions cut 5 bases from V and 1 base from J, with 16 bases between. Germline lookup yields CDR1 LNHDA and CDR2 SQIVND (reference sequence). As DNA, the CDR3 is TGTGCCAGTAGTGTTCGACGGGACAAGCGCACAGATACGCAGTATTTT. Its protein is CASSVRRDKRTDTQYF.

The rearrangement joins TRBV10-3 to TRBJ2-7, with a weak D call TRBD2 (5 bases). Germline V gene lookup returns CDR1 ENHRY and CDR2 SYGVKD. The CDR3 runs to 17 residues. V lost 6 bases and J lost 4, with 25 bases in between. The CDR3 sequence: CAISESLPRTGSYEQYF. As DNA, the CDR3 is TGTGCCATCAGCGAATCCCTCCCCAGGACGGGATCTTACGAGCAGTACTTC.

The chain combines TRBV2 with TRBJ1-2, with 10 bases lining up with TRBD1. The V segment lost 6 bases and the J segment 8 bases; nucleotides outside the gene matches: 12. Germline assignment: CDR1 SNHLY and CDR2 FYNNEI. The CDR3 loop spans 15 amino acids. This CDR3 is CASSYLTGGSEGYTF. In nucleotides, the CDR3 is TGTGCCAGCAGCTACCTGACAGGGGGCTCGGAAGGCTACACCTTC.

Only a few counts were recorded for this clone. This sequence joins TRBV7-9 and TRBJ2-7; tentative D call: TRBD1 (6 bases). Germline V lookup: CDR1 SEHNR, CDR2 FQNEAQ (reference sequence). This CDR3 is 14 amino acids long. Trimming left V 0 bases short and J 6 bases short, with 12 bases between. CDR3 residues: CASSLAIRGIEQYF. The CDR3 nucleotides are TGTGCCAGCAGCTTAGCCATAAGGGGGATCGAGCAGTACTTC.

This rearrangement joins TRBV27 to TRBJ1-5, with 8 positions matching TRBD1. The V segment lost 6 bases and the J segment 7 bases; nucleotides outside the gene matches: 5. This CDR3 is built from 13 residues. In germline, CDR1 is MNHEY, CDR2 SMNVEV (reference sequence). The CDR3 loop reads CASSQGAGQPQHF. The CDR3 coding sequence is TGTGCCAGCAGCCAGGGGGCAGGGCAGCCCCAGCATTTT.

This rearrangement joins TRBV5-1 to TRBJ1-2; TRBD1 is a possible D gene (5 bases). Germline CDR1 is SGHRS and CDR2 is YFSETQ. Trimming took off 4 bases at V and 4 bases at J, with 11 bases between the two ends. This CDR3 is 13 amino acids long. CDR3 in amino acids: CASSGGVAYGYTF. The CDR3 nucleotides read TGCGCCAGCAGCGGAGGGGTTGCCTATGGCTACACCTTC.

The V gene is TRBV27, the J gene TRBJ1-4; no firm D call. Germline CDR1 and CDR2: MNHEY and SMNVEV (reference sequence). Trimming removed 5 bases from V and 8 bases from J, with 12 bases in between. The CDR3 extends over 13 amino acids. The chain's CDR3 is CASSLSHVEKLFF. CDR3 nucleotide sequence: TGTGCCAGCAGTCTCTCTCATGTGGAAAAACTGTTTTTT.

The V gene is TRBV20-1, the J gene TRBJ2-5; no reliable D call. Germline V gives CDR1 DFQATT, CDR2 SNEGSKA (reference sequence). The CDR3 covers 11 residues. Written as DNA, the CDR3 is TGCAGCGCACTAAAAAGAGAGACCCAGTACTTC. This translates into CSALKRETQYF.

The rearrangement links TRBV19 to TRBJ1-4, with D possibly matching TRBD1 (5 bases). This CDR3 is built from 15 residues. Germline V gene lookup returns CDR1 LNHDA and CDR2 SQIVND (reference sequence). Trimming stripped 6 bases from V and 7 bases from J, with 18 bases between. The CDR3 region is CASSTSGQGGEKLFF. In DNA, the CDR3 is TGTGCCAGTAGCACTAGTGGCCAGGGCGGTGAAAAACTGTTTTTT.

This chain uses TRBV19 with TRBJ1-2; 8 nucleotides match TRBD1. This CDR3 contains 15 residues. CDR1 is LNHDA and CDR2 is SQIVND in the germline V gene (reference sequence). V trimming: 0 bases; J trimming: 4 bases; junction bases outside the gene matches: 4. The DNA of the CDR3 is TGTGCCAGTAGTATAGATACCGGACAGGGCTATGGCTACACCTTC. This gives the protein CASSIDTGQGYGYTF.

DNA of the CDR3: TGTGCCAGCAGCCTCCGGGACAGGGGACCACAGGGGCAGTTCTTC. Translating it yields CASSLRDRGPQGQFF. This chain uses TRBV3-1 (or the pseudogene TRBV3-2) with TRBJ2-1; TRBD1 agrees at 10 bases. V trimming: 4 bases; J trimming: 12 bases; junction bases outside the gene matches: 12. The germline V gene encodes CDR1 LGHDT and CDR2 YNNKEL (reference sequence). The CDR3 totals 15 residues.

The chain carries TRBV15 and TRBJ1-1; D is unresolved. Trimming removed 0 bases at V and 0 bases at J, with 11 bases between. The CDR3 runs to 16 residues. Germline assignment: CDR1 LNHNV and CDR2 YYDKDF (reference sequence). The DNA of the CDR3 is TGTGCCACCAGCAGAGATTGGGAGGGTGTGAACACTGAAGCTTTCTTT. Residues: CATSRDWEGVNTEAFF.

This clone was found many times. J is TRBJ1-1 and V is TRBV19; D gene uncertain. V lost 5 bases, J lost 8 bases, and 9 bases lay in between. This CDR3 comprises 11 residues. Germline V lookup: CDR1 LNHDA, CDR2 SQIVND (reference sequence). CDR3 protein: CASSLKTEAFF. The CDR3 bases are TGTGCCAGTAGTCTGAAGACCGAAGCTTTCTTT. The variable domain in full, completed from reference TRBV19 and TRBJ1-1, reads DGGITQSPKYLFRKEGQNVTLSCEQNLNHDAMYWYRQDPGQGLRLIYYSQIVNDFQKGDIAEGYSVSREKKESFPLTVTSAQKNPTAFYLCASSLKTEAFFGQGTRLTVV.

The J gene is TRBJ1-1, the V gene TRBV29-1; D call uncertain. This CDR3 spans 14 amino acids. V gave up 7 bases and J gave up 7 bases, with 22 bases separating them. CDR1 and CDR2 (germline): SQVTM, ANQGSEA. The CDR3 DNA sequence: TGCAGCGCCCAGGAGGCAGGCGGATATGGTGAAGCTTTCTTT. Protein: CSAQEAGGYGEAFF.